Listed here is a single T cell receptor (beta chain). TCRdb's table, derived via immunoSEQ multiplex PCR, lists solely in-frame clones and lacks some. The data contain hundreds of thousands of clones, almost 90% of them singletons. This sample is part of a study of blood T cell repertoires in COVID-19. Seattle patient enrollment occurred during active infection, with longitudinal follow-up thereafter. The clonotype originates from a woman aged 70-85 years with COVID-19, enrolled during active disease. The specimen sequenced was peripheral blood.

CDR3 protein: CASSRKGLAVREQYF. CDR3 bases: TGTGCCAGCAGCCGCAAGGGACTAGCGGTGCGCGAGCAGTACTTC. The rearrangement uses TRBV13 and TRBJ2-7, with 11 bases that match TRBD2. Germline trimming cut 5 bases from V and 6 bases from J; bases unmatched to any gene: 9. The CDR3 loop spans 15 amino acids. Germline V gene data show CDR1 as PRHDT and CDR2 as FYEKMQ (reference sequence).